Shown below are 29 T cell receptor beta chains from a single sample sequenced in a study of technical replicates of blood from several donors. Method: immunoSEQ multiplex PCR; TCRdb's copy keeps in-frame clones and lacks some. The repertoire has 65,000 to 80,000 clones, nearly 95% of them found once; the top ten carry 0.3% to 0.5%. The sample comprised T cells isolated from PBMCs. The receptor source for this set is a human donor in good health.

J is TRBJ2-5 and V is TRBV2; D ambiguous. In germline, CDR1 is SNHLY, CDR2 FYNNEI. This CDR3 has 14 amino acids. The V end lost 5 bases, the J end lost 4 bases, and 14 bases lay between the germline ends. CDR3 DNA: TGTGCCAGCAGTCTAGACGGCGTGAGAGAGACCCAGTACTTC. It specifies CASSLDGVRETQYF.

The gene calls are TRBV29-1 and TRBJ1-4; tentatively, D is TRBD1 (6 bases). This CDR3 is built from 13 residues. Germline V CDR1 and CDR2: SQVTM, ANQGSEA. Trimming took off 3 bases at V and 6 bases at J, with 11 bases between the two ends. CDR3 protein: CSVDSGDDEKLFF. The CDR3 DNA reads TGCAGCGTTGATTCAGGGGACGATGAAAAACTGTTTTTT.

The J gene is TRBJ1-2, the V gene TRBV10-3; D possibly corresponds to TRBD1 (6 bases). Germline-derived CDR1 and CDR2 are ENHRY and SYGVKD. The CDR3 covers 13 residues. V was trimmed by 2 bases and J by 5 bases, leaving 9 bases between them. The CDR3 here is CAISETGIYGYTF. The CDR3 DNA is TGTGCCATCAGTGAGACAGGGATATATGGCTACACCTTC.

This rearrangement joins TRBV6-6 to TRBJ1-1; D is unresolved. V dropped 6 bases and J dropped 3 bases, with 8 bases sitting between them. The germline V gene has CDR1 MNHNY and CDR2 SVGAGI (reference sequence). The CDR3 runs 12 residues. The CDR3 DNA sequence: TGTGCCAGCAGCCCACGGGACACTGAAGCTTTCTTT. Its protein is CASSPRDTEAFF.

The chain's CDR3 is CASSLDRGTGELFF. Here the CDR3 DNA reads TGTGCCAGCAGTTTAGACAGGGGTACCGGGGAGCTGTTTTTT. This sequence joins TRBV5-8 and TRBJ2-2; 8 nucleotides align to TRBD1. CDR1 SGHTS and CDR2 YDEGEE come from the germline V gene. The junction had 5 bases not matched to a gene; V was cut back by 5 bases and J by 5 bases. The CDR3 has 14 residues.

The chain is built from TRBV19 and TRBJ2-7, with TRBD2 identical over 10 bases. V shed 1 base and J 3 bases; nucleotides not matched to a gene: 3. From germline, CDR1 is LNHDA and CDR2 SQIVND (reference sequence). The CDR3 consists of 15 residues. CDR3 region: CASSIGVAGGYEQYF. Written as DNA, the CDR3 is TGTGCCAGTAGTATAGGGGTAGCGGGAGGCTACGAGCAGTACTTC.

This chain joins TRBV7-8 and TRBJ2-5, with 10 bases lining up with TRBD2. The junction had 14 bases not matched to a gene; V was cut back by 10 bases and J by 0 bases. This CDR3 is built from 17 residues. In germline, CDR1 is SGHVS, CDR2 FQNEAQ. CDR3 nucleotides: TGTGCCACCTCCCCAAGACTAGCGGGTGTTTACCAAGAGACCCAGTACTTC. Its translation is CATSPRLAGVYQETQYF.

In this sample, this clone turned up a few times. The J gene is TRBJ1-5, the V gene TRBV28; TRBD1 agrees at 7 bases. The V gene's germline CDR1 is MDHEN and CDR2 SYDVKM. CDR3 length: 14 residues. V was pared by 6 bases and J by 6 bases, with 8 bases of the junction left unmatched. Here the CDR3 reads CASRGDREFQPQHF. CDR3 DNA: TGTGCCAGCAGGGGGGACAGAGAATTTCAGCCCCAGCATTTT. The variable domain in full, completed from reference TRBV28 and TRBJ1-5, reads DVKVTQSSRYLVKRTGEKVFLECVQDMDHENMFWYRQDPGLGLRLIYFSYDVKMKEKGDIPEGYSVSREKKERFSLILESASTNQTSMYLCASRGDREFQPQHFGDGTRLSIL.

The chain carries TRBV6-5 and TRBJ1-2; D perhaps matches TRBD1 (6 bases). Germline CDR1 MNHEY, CDR2 SVGAGI. The CDR3 sequence is 13 residues long. V lost 6 bases and J lost 7, with 15 bases in between. Here the CDR3 reads CASSLTGRSGYTF. As DNA, the CDR3 is TGTGCCAGCAGCCTGACAGGTCGCTCTGGCTACACCTTC.

The chain couples TRBV5-1 to TRBJ1-2, with 8 bases lining up with TRBD1. Germline CDR1 and CDR2: SGHRS and YFSETQ. The CDR3 is 17 residues long. The ends lost 4 bases at V and 7 bases at J; junction bases unmatched: 18. The CDR3 loop is CASSLLRTGGKPLGYTF. The CDR3 DNA reads as TGCGCCAGCAGCCTACTCCGAACAGGGGGGAAACCTCTTGGCTACACCTTC.

V and J are TRBV6-1 and TRBJ1-4; 10 bases are shared with TRBD1. The CDR3 is made up of 14 amino acids. Germline-derived CDR1 and CDR2 are MNHNS and SASEGT. V gave up 6 bases and J gave up 8 bases; unmatched junction bases: 6. The CDR3 loop is CASRDRTGGEKLFF. CDR3 nucleotide sequence: TGTGCCAGCAGGGACAGGACAGGGGGGGAAAAACTGTTTTTT.

The V call is TRBV5-1, the J call TRBJ1-1; D call uncertain. CDR3 length: 15 amino acids. Germline CDR1 and CDR2: SGHRS and YFSETQ. Trimming took off 2 bases at V and 0 bases at J, with 11 bases between the two ends. CDR3 bases: TGCGCCAGCAGCTTTGAAGAGGTCATGAACACTGAAGCTTTCTTT. It yields the protein CASSFEEVMNTEAFF.

The rearrangement joins TRBV28 to TRBJ1-2; TRBD1 might be the D (5 bases). The CDR3 has 15 residues. Trimming took 7 bases from V and 2 from J, leaving 17 bases between them. The germline gives CDR1 MDHEN, CDR2 SYDVKM. The CDR3 DNA sequence: TGTGCCAGCACCAGACCCCAGGGCGGCAACTATGGCTACACCTTC. Its translation: CASTRPQGGNYGYTF.

The chain recombines TRBV30 with TRBJ1-3; 7 nucleotides agree with TRBD1. V lost 2 bases to trimming and J lost 7 bases; unmatched junction nucleotides: 8. Per the germline V gene, CDR1 is GTSNPN and CDR2 is SVGIG (reference sequence). The CDR3 has 14 amino acids. The CDR3 is CAWSPLGQVNTIYF. CDR3 nucleotides: TGTGCCTGGAGTCCGCTCGGACAGGTGAACACCATATATTTT.

The CDR3 is CASSYQRVSTGELFF. CDR3 sequence (DNA): TGTGCCAGCAGTTACCAGCGGGTGAGCACCGGGGAGCTGTTTTTT. The rearrangement uses TRBV6-6 and TRBJ2-2; D may be TRBD2 (6 bases). This CDR3 contains 15 residues. V was pared by 2 bases and J by 4 bases, with 11 bases between. Looked up from germline, CDR1 is MNHNY and CDR2 is SVGAGI (reference sequence).

A single count supports this clone. The rearrangement uses TRBV6-5 and TRBJ1-2, with a weak D call TRBD1 (5 bases). The CDR3 is 12 amino acids. Trimming removed 10 bases from V and 4 bases from J, with 13 bases in between. Germline CDR1 reads MNHEY; CDR2 reads SVGAGI. The CDR3 DNA reads as TGTGCCACCCTCCAAGGGGCCTATGGCTACACCTTC. It codes for CATLQGAYGYTF.

J is TRBJ2-7 and V is TRBV19; TRBD1 agrees at 9 bases. Germline lookup yields CDR1 LNHDA and CDR2 SQIVND (reference sequence). With V trimmed by 9 bases and J by 4 bases, 13 bases remained unmatched. The CDR3 spans 15 residues. The CDR3 sequence: CASADTGTGTYEQYF. The CDR3, as DNA: TGTGCCAGCGCCGATACCGGGACAGGGACTTACGAGCAGTACTTC.

This chain connects TRBV7-6 to TRBJ2-1; 11 bases fit TRBD1. The CDR3 consists of 17 residues. V gave up 4 bases and J gave up 9 bases; unmatched junction bases: 14. Germline V gives CDR1 SGHVS, CDR2 FNYEAQ. CDR3 sequence: CASSYEPGTGGMVEQFF. As DNA, the CDR3 is TGTGCCAGCAGCTACGAACCCGGGACAGGGGGGATGGTTGAGCAGTTCTTC.

The chain carries TRBV6-1 and TRBJ1-2; D gene ambiguous. The CDR3 covers 14 residues. V was trimmed by 6 bases and J by 5 bases, leaving 16 bases between them. CDR1 is MNHNS and CDR2 is SASEGT in the germline V gene. CDR3 nucleotides: TGTGCCAGCAGAGGAGGGCCAGGAGTTTATGGCTACACCTTC. The encoded protein is CASRGGPGVYGYTF.

For the CDR3, the DNA is TGTGCCAGCAGGTTAGCGGGAGGGCCCTACGAGCAGTACTTC. Translating gives CASRLAGGPYEQYF. J is TRBJ2-7 and V is TRBV2, with 11 bases aligning to TRBD2. This CDR3 has 14 amino acids. Germline V gene data show CDR1 as SNHLY and CDR2 as FYNNEI. Unmatched junction bases numbered 3, after V lost 6 bases and J lost 2 bases.

The chain combines TRBV4-1 with TRBJ1-2; 8 bases are shared with TRBD1. Unmatched junction bases numbered 9, after V lost 3 bases and J lost 6 bases. The CDR3 has 15 amino acids. CDR1 MGHRA and CDR2 YSYEKL come from the germline V gene. CDR3 DNA: TGCGCCAGCAGCCATCCGTGGCAGGGGGCTCATGGCTACACCTTC. It encodes CASSHPWQGAHGYTF.

J is TRBJ1-1 and V is TRBV15, with D tentatively TRBD1 (5 bases). V was cut by 4 bases and J by 4 bases, with 19 bases left in between. The length of the CDR3 is 16 residues. Germline assignment: CDR1 LNHNV and CDR2 YYDKDF (reference sequence). The CDR3 DNA is TGTGCCACCAGCAAGACGAGCCAGGGATTATTCACTGAAGCTTTCTTT. As protein: CATSKTSQGLFTEAFF. Full variable domain (missing parts from reference TRBV15 and TRBJ1-1): DAMVIQNPRYQVTQFGKPVTLSCSQTLNHNVMYWYQQKSSQAPKLLFHYYDKDFNNEADTPDNFQSRRPNTSFCFLDIRSPGLGDTAMYLCATSKTSQGLFTEAFFGQGTRLTVV.

This rearrangement joins TRBV6-6 to TRBJ1-4, with TRBD1 as a possible D gene (5 bases). Looked up from germline, CDR1 is MNHNY and CDR2 is SVGAGI (reference sequence). The CDR3 sequence is 14 residues long. V was trimmed by 3 bases and J by 8 bases, leaving 13 bases between them. As DNA, the CDR3 is TGTGCCAGCAGTTATAGGGCGGGGGACGAAAAACTGTTTTTT. Amino acids: CASSYRAGDEKLFF.

This sequence joins TRBV13 and TRBJ2-5, with 10 positions matching TRBD1. CDR3 length equals 13 residues. J was trimmed by 9 bases and V by 5 bases; bases with no gene match: 6. Germline V gene lookup returns CDR1 PRHDT and CDR2 FYEKMQ (reference sequence). CDR3 in amino acids: CASSPGQGFPQYF. CDR3 bases: TGTGCCAGCAGCCCGGGACAGGGGTTCCCCCAGTACTTC.

This chain joins TRBV6-5 and TRBJ2-7; D unclear. The CDR3 spans 11 residues. V lost 2 bases to trimming and J lost 6 bases, with 5 bases between them. Germline CDR1 and CDR2: MNHEY and SVGAGI. CDR3 amino acids: CASSYTGEQYF. CDR3 in DNA: TGTGCCAGCAGTTACACTGGCGAGCAGTACTTC.

V gene TRBV29-1 combines with J gene TRBJ2-7, with 8 nucleotides matching TRBD2. The trim removed 3 bases at V and 7 bases at J, leaving 5 bases unmatched. Germline loops: CDR1 SQVTM, CDR2 ANQGSEA. The CDR3 is 12 amino acids. The CDR3 nucleotides are TGCAGCGTTGAGACGGGAGGGCGAGAGCAGTACTTC. Protein product: CSVETGGREQYF.

The chain couples TRBV10-1 to TRBJ2-1; tentatively, D is TRBD2 (6 bases). The CDR3 runs to 14 residues. Germline assignment: CDR1 WNHNN and CDR2 SYGVQD (reference sequence). Trimming removed 2 bases from V and 3 bases from J, with 8 bases in between. DNA of the CDR3: TGCGCCAGCAGTGAGCGGGAGATCTACAATGAGCAGTTCTTC. Translated: CASSEREIYNEQFF.

The chain carries TRBV5-1 and TRBJ2-1, with D possibly being TRBD2 (6 bases). The germline V gene encodes CDR1 SGHRS and CDR2 YFSETQ. Trimming left V 6 bases short and J 12 bases short, with 19 bases between. The CDR3 spans 13 residues. CDR3 in amino acids: CASTPLGGDRQFF. CDR3 sequence (DNA): TGCGCCAGCACCCCCTTAGGCGGGGATCGGCAGTTCTTC.

The CDR3 DNA follows: TGTGCCAGCAGCGCGACCGGGACAGGGGCCTACGAGCAGTACTTC. Amino acid sequence: CASSATGTGAYEQYF. The J gene is TRBJ2-7, the V gene TRBV5-4; 10 bases match TRBD1. The ends lost 4 bases at V and 2 bases at J; junction bases unmatched: 6. There are 15 residues in the CDR3. CDR1 and CDR2 from the germline V gene are SGHNT and YYREEE (reference sequence).